These 10 T cell receptor beta chains were sequenced from one sample in a study of CXCR3-negative and CXCR3-positive naive CD8 T cells. 5' RACE that incorporated UMI labels was used to prepare the TRB cDNA libraries. Reanalyzing the 5' RACE reads, TCRdb keeps one entry per CDR3 protein, without DNA. Its table records over 45,000 distinct CDR3 sequences. The specimen sequenced was naive CXCR3- CD8+ T cells from blood. This sample's subset: CD45RO-CCR7+CD27+CD95- naive CD8+ T cells lacking CXCR3 (TNR3-). The receptors here all came from a human donor in good health. Some clones in this sample may be carry-over from other donors' samples.

The chain recombines TRBV29-1 with TRBJ1-4; the D call from TCRdb, TRBD1, cannot be confirmed without DNA. This CDR3 region has 14 residues. Germline V gene sequence: CDR1 SQVTM, CDR2 ANQGSEA. The chain's CDR3 is CSVGKGELNEKLFF.

The J gene is TRBJ1-5, the V gene TRBV7-9; the D call of TRBD1 rests on TCRdb alone, since no DNA is present to check it. CDR1 is SEHNR, CDR2 FQNEAQ, per germline (reference sequence). The CDR3 consists of 16 residues. CDR3 in amino acids: CASSITGTGGDQPQHF.

The chain is built from TRBV4-3 and TRBJ2-5. CDR3 length: 14 amino acids. CDR1 LGHNA and CDR2 YSLEER come from the germline V gene. The CDR3 loop reads CASSQKKSWETQYF.

The V and J genes are TRBV11-2 and TRBJ2-7; TCRdb outputs TRBD2, but without DNA this stays unchecked. The CDR3 runs to 14 residues. The germline V gene encodes CDR1 SGHAT and CDR2 FQNNGV. CDR3 protein: CASSLVRGIDEQYF.

The chain recombines TRBV11-3 with TRBJ2-7; TCRdb's D call, TRBD2, is unchecked because there is no DNA. The CDR3 runs 14 residues. Germline V gives CDR1 SGHNT, CDR2 YENEEA. The CDR3 sequence: CASSNRDFYGEQYF.

This chain joins TRBV7-9 and TRBJ2-7; TCRdb proposes TRBD2, but this gene call is untestable without DNA. The CDR3 covers 16 residues. Germline V gives CDR1 SEHNR, CDR2 FQNEAQ (reference sequence). The CDR3 here is CASSSRSSGGAHEQYF. The full variable domain, rest sourced from reference TRBV7-9 and TRBJ2-7, is DTGVSQNPRHKITKRGQNVTFRCDPISEHNRLYWYRQTLGQGPEFLTYFQNEAQLEKSRLLSDRFSAERPKGSFSTLEIQRTEQGDSAMYLCASSSRSSGGAHEQYFGPGTRLTVT.

The chain has TRBV7-2 and TRBJ1-4; the D call from TCRdb, TRBD1, cannot be confirmed without DNA. CDR1 is SGHTA, CDR2 FQGNSA, per germline. The CDR3 length is 14 residues. The CDR3 is CASSQRQGGEKLFF.

The J gene is TRBJ2-1, the V gene TRBV29-1; no DNA is available, so the TRBD1 call from TCRdb remains unchecked. Per germline, CDR1 SQVTM and CDR2 ANQGSEA. This CDR3 comprises 13 residues. The CDR3 protein is CSVEGDNYNEQLF.

The rearrangement uses TRBV7-2 and TRBJ1-6; TCRdb indicates TRBD1, and absent DNA this call remains unverified. This CDR3 is built from 18 residues. CDR1 is SGHTA, CDR2 FQGNSA, per germline. CDR3 in amino acids: CASSLRVAGRVWGSPLHF.

The chain employs TRBV7-9 and TRBJ1-1. Germline CDR1 reads SEHNR; CDR2 reads FQNEAQ (reference sequence). The CDR3 spans 14 residues. CDR3: CASTSGGPYTEAFF.